This passage covers 7 T cell receptor beta chains from one sample sequenced in a study of cytomegalovirus exposure and HLA in healthy donors. PCR used 60 Vbeta primers and 13 Jbeta primers. The assay was immunoSEQ multiplex PCR, and TCRdb's table has in-frame clones only and misses some. The repertoire includes 130,000 or so clones, over 70% of them detected once, and about 1.5% sits in the top ten. The material sequenced was PBMCs. The receptors derive from a woman aged 18-29 years in good health and CMV-seronegative.

This clone was found a few times. V and J are TRBV4-1 and TRBJ2-5; TRBD1 agrees at 7 bases. CDR3 length equals 13 residues. V gave up 6 bases and J gave up 3 bases; unmatched junction bases: 4. Germline CDR1 is MGHRA and CDR2 is YSYEKL. The CDR3 DNA reads TGCGCCAGCAGTCGCGACAGGGAAGAGACCCAGTACTTC. Translating it yields CASSRDREETQYF.

The V call is TRBV5-6, the J call TRBJ2-7, with 7 bases identical to TRBD1. Germline V CDR1 and CDR2: SGHDT, YYEEEE. This CDR3 is built from 13 residues. V shed 3 bases, J shed 2 bases, and the junction held 2 bases outside the gene matches. CDR3 sequence reads: CASSWDSPYEQYF. As DNA, the CDR3 is TGTGCCAGCAGCTGGGACAGCCCCTACGAGCAGTACTTC.

This clone appeared a single time. V and J are TRBV5-1 and TRBJ1-3, with 7 bases aligning to TRBD1. V shed 4 bases and J 8 bases; nucleotides not matched to a gene: 9. Germline-derived CDR1 and CDR2 are SGHRS and YFSETQ. The CDR3 runs 14 residues. CDR3 residues: CASSQDRVGYTIYF. The CDR3 DNA reads TGCGCCAGCAGCCAAGACAGGGTGGGATACACCATATATTTT.

This clone was observed a handful of times. This sequence joins TRBV4-3 and TRBJ2-2; D call uncertain. CDR1 is LGHNA, CDR2 YSLEER, per germline. The V end was cut by 3 bases, the J end by 2 bases, with 7 bases between. There are 14 residues in the CDR3. The CDR3 reads CASSHARNTGELFF. The CDR3 bases are TGCGCCAGCAGCCATGCGCGAAACACCGGGGAGCTGTTTTTT.

The chain is built from TRBV19 and TRBJ2-4, with TRBD1 as a possible D gene (5 bases). Germline CDR1 and CDR2: LNHDA and SQIVND (reference sequence). This CDR3 has 15 amino acids. V was shortened by 7 bases and J by 0 bases, with 13 bases between the two germline ends. CDR3 loop: CASTDSQLAKNIQYF. CDR3 DNA sequence: TGTGCCAGTACCGACAGCCAACTAGCCAAAAACATTCAGTACTTC.

This chain connects TRBV7-2 to TRBJ1-6, with 9 bases identical to TRBD1. Germline CDR1 is SGHTA and CDR2 is FQGNSA. This CDR3 has 15 residues. The trim removed 1 base at V and 7 bases at J, leaving 2 bases unmatched. The CDR3 DNA reads as TGTGCCAGCAGCTTAGGTGACAGGGGGAATTCACCCCTCCACTTT. Residues: CASSLGDRGNSPLHF.

This chain uses TRBV7-8 with TRBJ1-1; TRBD1 might be the D (6 bases). From germline, CDR1 is SGHVS and CDR2 FQNEAQ. Trimming cost V 5 bases and J 8 bases, with 18 bases left between them. This CDR3 is 14 amino acids long. As DNA, the CDR3 is TGTGCCAGCAGCCCGCCGACAGGAGATCAGGAAGCTTTCTTT. Translating gives CASSPPTGDQEAFF.